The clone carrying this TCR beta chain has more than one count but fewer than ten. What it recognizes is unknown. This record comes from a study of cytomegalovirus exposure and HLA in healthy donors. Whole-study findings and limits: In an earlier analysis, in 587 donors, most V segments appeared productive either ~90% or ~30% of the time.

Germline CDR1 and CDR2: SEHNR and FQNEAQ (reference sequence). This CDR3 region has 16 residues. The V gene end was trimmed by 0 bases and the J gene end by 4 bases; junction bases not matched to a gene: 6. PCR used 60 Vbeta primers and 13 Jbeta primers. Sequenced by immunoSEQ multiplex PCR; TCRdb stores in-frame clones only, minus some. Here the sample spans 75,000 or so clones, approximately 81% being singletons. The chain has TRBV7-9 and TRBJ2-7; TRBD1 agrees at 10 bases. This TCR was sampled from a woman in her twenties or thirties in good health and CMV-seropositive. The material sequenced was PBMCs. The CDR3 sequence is CASSLALTGGSYEQYF. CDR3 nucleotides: TGTGCCAGCAGCTTAGCGCTGACAGGGGGCTCGTACGAGCAGTACTTC.